Below, 9 T cell receptor beta chains from the same sample are listed, as sequenced in a study of blood T cell repertoires in COVID-19. Here immunoSEQ multiplex PCR was the method, and the copy in TCRdb shows in-frame clones only, minus some. The table has 310,000 or so clones, around 86% seen once. Sequencing used peripheral blood. The receptors stem from a man between 65 and 85 years old with acute or convalescent COVID-19.

This chain links TRBV27 with TRBJ2-7; 7 bases are shared with TRBD1. The CDR3 runs to 14 residues. The junction had 6 bases not matched to a gene; V was cut back by 5 bases and J by 2 bases. Germline V lookup: CDR1 MNHEY, CDR2 SMNVEV (reference sequence). The CDR3 DNA reads as TGTGCCAGCAGTACGGACAGGCTTACCTACGAGCAGTACTTC. Its translation: CASSTDRLTYEQYF.

This chain uses TRBV5-1 with TRBJ2-3; D might be TRBD2 (6 bases). V gave up 0 bases and J gave up 1 base, with 12 bases separating them. The CDR3 has 16 amino acids. CDR1 and CDR2 (germline): SGHRS, YFSETQ. The CDR3 region is CASSLAPAGGTDTQYF. CDR3 DNA sequence: TGCGCCAGCAGCTTGGCGCCAGCGGGTGGCACAGATACGCAGTATTTT. Based on the CDR3 plus reference TRBV5-1 and TRBJ2-3, the full variable domain is KAGVTQTPRYLIKTRGQQVTLSCSPISGHRSVSWYQQTPGQGLQFLFEYFSETQRNKGNFPGRFSGRQFSNSRSEMNVSTLELGDSALYLCASSLAPAGGTDTQYFGPGTRLTVL.

As regards this clone: The same CDR3 arises from other DNA sequences in this sample as well. The chain links TRBV30 to TRBJ1-1; maybe TRBD1 (6 bases). V was pared by 4 bases and J by 0 bases, with 9 bases between. Germline-derived CDR1 and CDR2 are GTSNPN and SVGIG (reference sequence). The length of the CDR3 is 13 residues. CDR3 nucleotides: TGTGCCTGGAATGGACAGATGAACACTGAAGCTTTCTTT. Translation gives CAWNGQMNTEAFF.

The chain uses TRBV9 and TRBJ1-2, with 7 bases matching TRBD1. Trimming removed 5 bases from V and 0 bases from J; junction bases left unmatched: 13. CDR1 SGDLS and CDR2 YYNGEE come from the germline V gene. The CDR3 spans 17 residues. CDR3 loop: CASRAGGGGNTNYGYTF. The CDR3 bases are TGTGCCAGCAGGGCAGGGGGTGGGGGAAATACTAACTATGGCTACACCTTC.

This chain joins TRBV3-1 (or the pseudogene TRBV3-2) and TRBJ1-2; D gene unclear. The CDR3 sequence is 14 residues long. Trimming stripped 1 base from V and 8 bases from J, with 14 bases between. Germline V CDR1 and CDR2: LGHDT, YNNKEL (reference sequence). The CDR3 nucleotides read TGTGCCAGCAGCCAAGCCCCCAAAGGAGGGGGCTACACCTTC. This sequence encodes CASSQAPKGGGYTF.

This clone was picked up a small number of times. The rearrangement joins TRBV28 to TRBJ1-5; the D gene is possibly TRBD1 (5 bases). CDR1 is MDHEN and CDR2 is SYDVKM in the germline V gene. The CDR3 extends over 14 amino acids. V dropped 2 bases and J dropped 3 bases, with 8 bases sitting between them. CDR3 sequence (DNA): TGTGCCAGCAGTTTAGACAGATCCAATCAGCCCCAGCATTTT. The encoded protein is CASSLDRSNQPQHF.

The rearrangement joins TRBV14 to TRBJ2-5; tentatively, D is TRBD1 (6 bases). The CDR3 loop spans 15 amino acids. V lost 4 bases and J 1 base, leaving 13 bases between the germline ends. Germline V gene sequence: CDR1 SGHDN, CDR2 FVKESK. CDR3 region: CASSPLDRSQETQYF. The CDR3 nucleotides are TGTGCCAGCAGCCCCCTGGACAGAAGCCAAGAGACCCAGTACTTC.

J is TRBJ2-1 and V is TRBV23-1; TRBD1 aligns across 7 bases. TRBV23-1 is reported as an ORF; its role is uncertain. V was pared by 2 bases and J by 6 bases, with 7 bases of the junction left unmatched. CDR3 length equals 15 residues. The CDR3 sequence is CASSQKDRRSNEQFF. CDR3 DNA sequence: TGCGCCAGCAGTCAAAAGGACAGGAGGTCCAATGAGCAGTTCTTC.

The CDR3 loop is CASSSGQGASEQYF. The CDR3 bases are TGTGCCAGCAGTTCAGGGCAGGGGGCCTCCGAGCAGTACTTC. V and J are TRBV28 and TRBJ2-7, with 8 bases that match TRBD1. Germline V gives CDR1 MDHEN, CDR2 SYDVKM. The CDR3 spans 14 residues. Losses at the gene ends were 4 bases for V and 6 bases for J; bases not matched to a gene: 8.